This entry lists 10 T cell receptor beta chains sequenced from one sample in a study of blood T cell repertoires in COVID-19. Only in-frame clones appear in the TCRdb table, and some are missing; sequencing was by immunoSEQ multiplex PCR. The data show 200,000 to 250,000 clones, less than 90% seen once. Sequencing was carried out using PBMCs or T cells enriched from blood (not recorded which). These receptors came from a woman between 35 and 50 years old who had recovered from COVID-19.

In this sample, this clone turned up once. The V gene is TRBV19, the J gene TRBJ1-3, with D unclear. The CDR3 covers 14 residues. Deletions cut 8 bases from V and 4 bases from J, with 15 bases between. The germline CDR1 and CDR2 sequences are LNHDA and SQIVND (reference sequence). The CDR3 sequence: CASHEAGVGNTIYF. The CDR3 nucleotides are TGTGCCAGTCACGAGGCGGGCGTGGGAAACACCATATATTTT.

This rearrangement joins TRBV28 to TRBJ1-6, with D possibly matching TRBD1 (6 bases). The CDR3 loop spans 15 amino acids. From germline, CDR1 is MDHEN and CDR2 SYDVKM. Between the trimmed V and J ends, which lost 3 bases and 9 bases, there was a span of 15 bases. CDR3 sequence reads: CASSLGQGSGSPLHF. Written as DNA, the CDR3 is TGTGCCAGCAGTTTGGGGCAGGGGAGTGGTTCACCCCTCCACTTT.

The chain couples TRBV19 to TRBJ1-2, with 9 bases lining up with TRBD1. CDR3 length: 15 amino acids. V lost 0 bases to trimming and J lost 8 bases; unmatched junction nucleotides: 7. Germline CDR1 and CDR2: LNHDA and SQIVND (reference sequence). CDR3 sequence: CASSIEAQGAGGYTF. The CDR3 bases are TGTGCCAGTAGTATAGAAGCACAGGGGGCTGGAGGCTACACCTTC. The complete variable domain, with remaining parts taken from reference TRBV19 and TRBJ1-2, reads DGGITQSPKYLFRKEGQNVTLSCEQNLNHDAMYWYRQDPGQGLRLIYYSQIVNDFQKGDIAEGYSVSREKKESFPLTVTSAQKNPTAFYLCASSIEAQGAGGYTFGSGTRLTVV.

J is TRBJ1-1 and V is TRBV18, with 8 bases fitting TRBD1. After removal of 0 bases from V and 2 bases from J, the junction contained 2 bases not matched to a gene. CDR1 is KGHSH, CDR2 LQKENI, per germline. The CDR3 extends over 15 amino acids. CDR3 nucleotide sequence: TGTGCCAGCTCACCACCTGGACAGGGAAACACTGAAGCTTTCTTT. This encodes CASSPPGQGNTEAFF.

The gene calls are TRBV2 and TRBJ1-1, with a possible D match to TRBD1 (6 bases). The CDR3 has 10 amino acids. The germline CDR1 and CDR2 sequences are SNHLY and FYNNEI. Trimming left V 6 bases short and J 8 bases short, with 7 bases between. The CDR3 DNA is TGTGCCAGCAGAGGGACAGAAGCTTTCTTT. This sequence encodes CASRGTEAFF. The full variable domain, in which reference TRBV2 and TRBJ1-1 provide the parts outside the CDR3, is EPEVTQTPSHQVTQMGQEVILRCVPISNHLYFYWYRQILGQKVEFLVSFYNNEISEKSEIFDDQFSVERPDGSNFTLKIRSTKLEDSAMYFCASRGTEAFFGQGTRLTVV.

The chain joins TRBV9 to TRBJ2-3; 11 nucleotides align to TRBD2. This CDR3 has 17 amino acids. J gave up 1 base and V 4 bases, and 8 bases lay outside the gene matches. Germline V CDR1 and CDR2: SGDLS, YYNGEE. The CDR3 loop reads CASSMTSGMLGTDTQYF. The CDR3 DNA follows: TGTGCCAGCAGCATGACTAGCGGGATGCTGGGCACAGATACGCAGTATTTT.

The chain employs TRBV11-2 and TRBJ2-7; D is uncertain. Trimming shortened V by 4 bases and J by 6 bases, and 10 bases separated the two germline ends. The CDR3 is 12 amino acids. Germline V lookup: CDR1 SGHAT, CDR2 FQNNGV. CDR3 in DNA: TGTGCCAGCAGCTCCTCCTACTTCGAGCAGTACGTC. This gives the protein CASSSSYFEQYV.

The gene calls are TRBV27 and TRBJ2-1; 8 nucleotides match TRBD2. Germline V gene lookup returns CDR1 MNHEY and CDR2 SMNVEV (reference sequence). Losses at the gene ends were 5 bases for V and 7 bases for J; bases not matched to a gene: 16. This CDR3 region has 17 residues. CDR3 DNA: TGTGCCAGCAGTCCCCAGTTTTTGAGGCGGGAGGATAATGAGCAGTTCTTC. Its translation is CASSPQFLRREDNEQFF.

This clone was counted a few times. The V call is TRBV3-1 (or the pseudogene TRBV3-2), the J call TRBJ2-2; TRBD1 aligns across 9 bases. The CDR3 is 14 amino acids. From germline, CDR1 is LGHDT and CDR2 YNNKEL (reference sequence). V trimming: 3 bases; J trimming: 13 bases; junction bases outside the gene matches: 9. The CDR3 loop reads CASSHWDREYGLFF. The CDR3 region has the DNA TGTGCCAGCAGCCACTGGGACAGGGAATACGGGCTGTTTTTT.

The rearrangement uses TRBV28 and TRBJ2-2; 10 bases map to TRBD1. This CDR3 has 16 amino acids. Per the germline V gene, CDR1 is MDHEN and CDR2 is SYDVKM. Unmatched junction bases numbered 9, after V lost 4 bases and J lost 7 bases. CDR3 protein: CASSWDRGSLGGELFF. The CDR3 bases are TGTGCCAGCAGTTGGGACAGGGGATCCCTTGGCGGGGAGCTGTTTTTT.